This TCR beta chain was profiled in a study of spatial heterogeneity in lung cancer. Study findings and constraints: Detection of ubiquitous tumor TCRs in blood was higher at resection than follow-up.

Time point: sample taken at primary tumor resection. Unsorted whole RNA samples from tumor, nontumor lung or frozen PBMC were sequenced. Samples were obtained from 70 or so donors, all untreated early-stage non-small cell lung cancer patients. Germline V gene sequence: CDR1 LGHDT, CDR2 YNNKEL (reference sequence). This CDR3 comprises 15 residues. The V gene lost 0 bases and the J gene lost 4 bases, with 12 bases spanning the gap. Single TCR cDNA molecules each had their own unique molecular identifier. TCRdb processed the 5' RACE reads anew with MiXCR; each CDR3 protein has one entry. The sample carries about 12,000 distinct CDR3 sequences, around 4.2% recorded once. This clonotype was detected ten times or more. Its antigen is not known. Since it is a stray read in a library aimed at alpha chains, this beta chain has a size that is not meaningful.

The sample in question was PBMCs, obtained at surgery. V and J are TRBV3-1 and TRBJ1-2; D ambiguous. The TCR comes from a male donor with early-stage non-small cell lung cancer. CDR3 nucleotides: TGTGCCAGCAGCCAAGATAGCGTCTCGACCTATGGCTACACCTTC. This codes for CASSQDSVSTYGYTF.